The T cell receptor beta chain described here comes from a study of blood T cell repertoires in COVID-19 (dated by TCRdb to the early 2020s). Broadly, across the study: The collaborator samples originated in the United States, Italy and Spain and spanned the acute and convalescent phases of COVID-19. The material from the prospective study consisted of cDNA or gDNA derived from T cells, B-cell-depleted T cells, or PBMCs. The dataset comprised deeply sampled blood TCRbeta repertoires from subjects exposed to, actively infected with, or recovered from COVID-19. A freely available public database, intended as a resource for researchers studying the immune response to SARS-CoV-2, is where the repertoires were released. Samples were obtained from the ongoing ImmuneRACE study (first 160 participants) and from 1,200 or so subjects provided by 6 global collaborators. Nearly every sample came with metadata listing a de-identified subject ID, COVID-19 status, age in years and sex. HLA class I and class II types, where available, came from metadata supplied by the sample provider rather than from assay-based typing. The research as a whole found: How much clinical and demographic metadata was included differed by source and by participant, and the metadata was provided uncurated.

Participants in the prospective study were enrolled through a virtual design, were aged 18 to 89 years, and lived in 24 United States geographic areas. In the prospective study, participants were assigned to cohorts based on the clinical history participants reported in a screening survey and a study questionnaire. In the prospective study, whole blood, serum and a nasopharyngeal or oropharyngeal swab were collected from each participant by mobile phlebotomists. Prospective study participants could optionally give additional blood draws and questionnaires over a 2-month period. Prospective study blood samples were shipped either frozen or at room temperature before DNA extraction. TCRbeta CDR3 regions were amplified from genomic DNA using the immunoSEQ Assay, a bias-controlled multiplex PCR. The authors' pipeline ran thus. Nucleated cell counts per sample were estimated from amplification of reference gene primers within the assay. To quantify the absolute abundance of each unique TCRbeta CDR3 rearrangement, sequence reads were collapsed and filtered. For each sample, productive Simpson clonality was calculated as the square root of Simpson's diversity index over productive rearrangements. Not all clones reach the TCRdb copy of this immuneACCESS table, which keeps in-frame sequences only. Checked studies attribute under half of the gap to unresolved V genes and leave the rest unexplained. From that table come the V and J calls and clone size; the DNA was used to work out D and trimming. The sample profile shows about 400,000 clones; 70% to 90% of them were found once. The ten most abundant clones make up around 1.9% of the sample.

Regarding this clone: Its antigen target is currently unknown. Base quality data are lacking; no much larger clone is found one base away.

Taken from cysteine to phenylalanine, the CDR3 has 12 residues. Only the CDR3 region is kept as DNA, spanning 36 bases read in frame from base 1. Unmatched junction bases come to 5, with V trimmed by 4 bases and J by 8 bases. CDR1 is given as SGHNT and CDR2 as YYREEE, both from the germline V gene (reference sequence). Sequencing was done on a sample of PBMCs or T cells enriched from blood (not recorded which). The source of this sequence is a woman in her forties with acute COVID-19. Rearrangement joined TRBV5-4 to TRBJ1-2, with 7 bases matching TRBD1. The nucleotides are TGTGCCAGCAGCCTGGACAGGTTGGGCTACACCTTC. Its coded protein is CASSLDRLGYTF.